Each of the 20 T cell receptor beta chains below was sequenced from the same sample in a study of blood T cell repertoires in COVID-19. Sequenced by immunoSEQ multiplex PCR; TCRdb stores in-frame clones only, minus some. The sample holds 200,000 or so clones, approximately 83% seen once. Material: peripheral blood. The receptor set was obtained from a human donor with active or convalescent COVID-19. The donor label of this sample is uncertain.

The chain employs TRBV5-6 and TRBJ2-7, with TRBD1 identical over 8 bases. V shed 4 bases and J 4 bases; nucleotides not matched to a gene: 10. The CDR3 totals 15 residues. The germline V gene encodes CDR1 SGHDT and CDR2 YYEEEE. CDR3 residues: CASSPDRGPRYEQYF. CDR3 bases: TGTGCCAGCAGCCCAGACAGGGGACCCCGATACGAGCAGTACTTC.

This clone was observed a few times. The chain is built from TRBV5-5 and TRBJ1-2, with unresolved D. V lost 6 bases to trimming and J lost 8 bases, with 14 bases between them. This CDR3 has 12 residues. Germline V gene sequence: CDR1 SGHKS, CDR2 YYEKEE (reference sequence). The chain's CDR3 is CASTLRREGYTF. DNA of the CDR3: TGTGCCAGCACCCTGAGGCGGGAAGGCTACACCTTC.

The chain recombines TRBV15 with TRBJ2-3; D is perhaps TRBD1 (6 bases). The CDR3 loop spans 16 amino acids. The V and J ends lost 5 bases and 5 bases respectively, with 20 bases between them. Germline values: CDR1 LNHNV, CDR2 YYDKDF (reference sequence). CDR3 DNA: TGTGCCACCAGCCGCGACGGGTCCCTAGGGGGAGATACGCAGTATTTT. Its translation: CATSRDGSLGGDTQYF. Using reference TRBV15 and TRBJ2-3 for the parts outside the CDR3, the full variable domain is DAMVIQNPRYQVTQFGKPVTLSCSQTLNHNVMYWYQQKSSQAPKLLFHYYDKDFNNEADTPDNFQSRRPNTSFCFLDIRSPGLGDTAMYLCATSRDGSLGGDTQYFGPGTRLTVL.

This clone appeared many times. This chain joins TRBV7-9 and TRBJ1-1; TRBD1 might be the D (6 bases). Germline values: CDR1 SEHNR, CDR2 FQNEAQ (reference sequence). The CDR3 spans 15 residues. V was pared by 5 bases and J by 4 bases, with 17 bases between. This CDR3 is CASSLTTGRGTEAFF. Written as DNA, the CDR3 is TGTGCCAGCAGCCTTACGACAGGCAGAGGCACTGAAGCTTTCTTT. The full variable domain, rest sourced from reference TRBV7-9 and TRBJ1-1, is DTGVSQNPRHKITKRGQNVTFRCDPISEHNRLYWYRQTLGQGPEFLTYFQNEAQLEKSRLLSDRFSAERPKGSFSTLEIQRTEQGDSAMYLCASSLTTGRGTEAFFGQGTRLTVV.

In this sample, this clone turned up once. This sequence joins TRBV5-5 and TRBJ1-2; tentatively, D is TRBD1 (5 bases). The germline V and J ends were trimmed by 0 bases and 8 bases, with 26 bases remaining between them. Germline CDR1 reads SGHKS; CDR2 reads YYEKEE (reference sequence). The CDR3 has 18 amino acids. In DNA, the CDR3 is TGTGCCAGCAGCTTGGTCGGGAGGAGTCAAAGTCCAGGGTACGGCTACACCTTC. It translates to CASSLVGRSQSPGYGYTF. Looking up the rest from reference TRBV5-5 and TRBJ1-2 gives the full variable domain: DAGVTQSPTHLIKTRGQQVTLRCSPISGHKSVSWYQQVLGQGPQFIFQYYEKEERGRGNFPDRFSARQFPNYSSELNVNALLLGDSALYLCASSLVGRSQSPGYGYTFGSGTRLTVV.

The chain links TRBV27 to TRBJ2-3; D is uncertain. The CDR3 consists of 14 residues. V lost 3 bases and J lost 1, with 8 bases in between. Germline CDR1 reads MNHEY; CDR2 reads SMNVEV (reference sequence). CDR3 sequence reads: CASSFQTGTDTQYF. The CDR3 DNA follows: TGTGCCAGCAGTTTCCAGACTGGCACAGATACGCAGTATTTT.

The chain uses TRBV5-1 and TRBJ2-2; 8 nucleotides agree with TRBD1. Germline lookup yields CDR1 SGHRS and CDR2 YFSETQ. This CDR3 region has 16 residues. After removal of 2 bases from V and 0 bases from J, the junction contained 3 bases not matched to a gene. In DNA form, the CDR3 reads TGCGCCAGCAGCTTTATACAGGGGGCGAACACCGGGGAGCTGTTTTTT. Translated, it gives CASSFIQGANTGELFF.

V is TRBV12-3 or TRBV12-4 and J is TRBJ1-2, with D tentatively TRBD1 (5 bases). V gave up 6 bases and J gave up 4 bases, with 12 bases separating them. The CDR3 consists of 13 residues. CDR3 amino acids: CASRGEVTYGYTF. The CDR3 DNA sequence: TGTGCCAGCAGGGGGGAGGTGACCTATGGCTACACCTTC.

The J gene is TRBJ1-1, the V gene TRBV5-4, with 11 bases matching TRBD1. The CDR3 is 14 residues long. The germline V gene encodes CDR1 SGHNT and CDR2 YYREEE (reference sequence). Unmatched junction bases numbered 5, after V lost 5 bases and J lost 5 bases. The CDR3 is CASRPDRGRTEAFF. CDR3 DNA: TGTGCCAGCAGGCCGGACAGGGGGCGAACTGAAGCTTTCTTT.

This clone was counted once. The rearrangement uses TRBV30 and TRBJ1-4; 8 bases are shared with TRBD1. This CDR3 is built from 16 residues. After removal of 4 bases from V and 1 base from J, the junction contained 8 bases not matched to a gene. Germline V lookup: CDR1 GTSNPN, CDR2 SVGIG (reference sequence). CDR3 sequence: CAWTLGQGLTNEKLFF. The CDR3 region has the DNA TGTGCCTGGACTTTAGGACAGGGATTAACTAATGAAAAACTGTTTTTT.

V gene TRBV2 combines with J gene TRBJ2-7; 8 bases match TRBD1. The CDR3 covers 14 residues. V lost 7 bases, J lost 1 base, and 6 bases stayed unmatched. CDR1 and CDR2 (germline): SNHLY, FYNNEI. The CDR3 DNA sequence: TGTGCCAGCACAACGCAGGGGGCTTCCTACGAGCAGTACTTC. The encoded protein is CASTTQGASYEQYF.

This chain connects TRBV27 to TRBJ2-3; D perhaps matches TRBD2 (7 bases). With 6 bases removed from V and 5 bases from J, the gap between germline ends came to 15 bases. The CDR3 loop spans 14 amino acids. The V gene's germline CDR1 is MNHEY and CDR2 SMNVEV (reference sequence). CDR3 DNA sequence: TGTGCCAGCAGACCGGGGGGCGGGATAGATACGCAGTATTTT. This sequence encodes CASRPGGGIDTQYF.

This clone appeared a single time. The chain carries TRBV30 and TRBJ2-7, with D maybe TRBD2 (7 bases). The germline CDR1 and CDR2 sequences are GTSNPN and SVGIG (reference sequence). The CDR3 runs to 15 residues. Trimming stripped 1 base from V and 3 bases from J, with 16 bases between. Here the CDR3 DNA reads TGTGCCTGGAGTGGGGGGAGGGGGTCATTCTACGAGCAGTACTTC. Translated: CAWSGGRGSFYEQYF.

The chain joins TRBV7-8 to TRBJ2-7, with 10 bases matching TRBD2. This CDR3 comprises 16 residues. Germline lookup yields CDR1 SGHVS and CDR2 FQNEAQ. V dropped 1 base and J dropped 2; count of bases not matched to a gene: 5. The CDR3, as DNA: TGTGCCAGCAGCTTAGGGTCGAGCGGGGGGGCCTACGAGCAGTACTTC. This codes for CASSLGSSGGAYEQYF. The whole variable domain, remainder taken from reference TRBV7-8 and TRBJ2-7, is GAGVSQSPRYKVAKRGQDVALRCDPISGHVSLFWYQQALGQGPEFLTYFQNEAQLDKSGLPSDRFFAERPEGSVSTLKIQRTQQEDSAVYLCASSLGSSGGAYEQYFGPGTRLTVT.

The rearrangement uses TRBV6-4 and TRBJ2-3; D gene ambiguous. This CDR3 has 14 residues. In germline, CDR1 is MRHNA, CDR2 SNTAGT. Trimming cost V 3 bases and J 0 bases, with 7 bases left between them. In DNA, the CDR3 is TGTGCCAGCAGTGATAACCTAAGCACAGATACGCAGTATTTT. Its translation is CASSDNLSTDTQYF.

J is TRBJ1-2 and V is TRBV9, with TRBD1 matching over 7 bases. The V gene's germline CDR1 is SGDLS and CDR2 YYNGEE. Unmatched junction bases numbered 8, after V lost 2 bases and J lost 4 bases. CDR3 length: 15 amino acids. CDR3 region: CASSVSGDSTYGYTF. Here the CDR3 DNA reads TGTGCCAGCAGCGTTAGTGGGGACAGCACCTATGGCTACACCTTC.

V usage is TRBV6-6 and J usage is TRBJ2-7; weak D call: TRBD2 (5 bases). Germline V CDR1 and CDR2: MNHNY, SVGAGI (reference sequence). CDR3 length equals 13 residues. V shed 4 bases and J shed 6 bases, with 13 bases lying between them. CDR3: CASSSEGLAEQYF. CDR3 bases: TGTGCCAGCAGTTCAGAGGGTCTGGCCGAGCAGTACTTC.

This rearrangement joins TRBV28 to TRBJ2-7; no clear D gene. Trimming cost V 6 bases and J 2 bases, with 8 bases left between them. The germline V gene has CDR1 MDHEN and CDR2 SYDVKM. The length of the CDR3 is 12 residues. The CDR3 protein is CASSSGAYEQYF. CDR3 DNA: TGTGCCAGCAGCTCGGGTGCCTACGAGCAGTACTTC. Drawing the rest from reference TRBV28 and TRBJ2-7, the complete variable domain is DVKVTQSSRYLVKRTGEKVFLECVQDMDHENMFWYRQDPGLGLRLIYFSYDVKMKEKGDIPEGYSVSREKKERFSLILESASTNQTSMYLCASSSGAYEQYFGPGTRLTVT.

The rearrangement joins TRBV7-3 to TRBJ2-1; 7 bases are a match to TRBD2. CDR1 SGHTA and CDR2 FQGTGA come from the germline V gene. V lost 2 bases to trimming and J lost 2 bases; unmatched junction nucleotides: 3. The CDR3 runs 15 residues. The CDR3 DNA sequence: TGTGCCAGCAGCTTATCGGGGGGACCCTACAATGAGCAGTTCTTC. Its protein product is CASSLSGGPYNEQFF.

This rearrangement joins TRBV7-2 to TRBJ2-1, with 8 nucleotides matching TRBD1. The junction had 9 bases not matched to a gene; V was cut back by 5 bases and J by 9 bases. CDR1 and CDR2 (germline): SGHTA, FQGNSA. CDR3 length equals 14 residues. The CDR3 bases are TGTGCCAGCAGCCGCAGGGGGCTTTTTAGTGAGCAGTTCTTC. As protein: CASSRRGLFSEQFF.